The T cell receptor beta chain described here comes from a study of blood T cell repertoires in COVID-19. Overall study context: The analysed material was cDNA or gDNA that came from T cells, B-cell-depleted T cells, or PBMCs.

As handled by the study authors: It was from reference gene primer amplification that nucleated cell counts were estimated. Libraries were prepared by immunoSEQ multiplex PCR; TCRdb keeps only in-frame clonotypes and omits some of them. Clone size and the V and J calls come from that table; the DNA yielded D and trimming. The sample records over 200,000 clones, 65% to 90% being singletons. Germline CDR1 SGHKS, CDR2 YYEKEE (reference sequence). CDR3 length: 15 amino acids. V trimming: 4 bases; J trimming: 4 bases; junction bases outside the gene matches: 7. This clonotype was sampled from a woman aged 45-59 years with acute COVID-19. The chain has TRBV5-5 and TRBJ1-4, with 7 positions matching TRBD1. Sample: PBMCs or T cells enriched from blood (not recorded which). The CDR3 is CASSTAWDSNEKLFF. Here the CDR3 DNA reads TGTGCCAGCAGCACGGCGTGGGACAGTAATGAAAAACTGTTTTTT.